The T cell receptor beta chain described here comes from a study of beta chain features in type 1 diabetes. Notes on this clone: Its antigen is not identified.

What was sequenced were expressed TCRB transcripts, since all of the isolated RNA had been reverse transcribed. Method: immunoSEQ multiplex PCR; TCRdb's copy keeps in-frame clones and lacks some. The table lists some 70,000 clones, 45% to 50% of them singletons, with about 0.7% in the top ten. Study observations and caveats: The analysis here could not establish whether HLA type shapes TCRB rearrangement. Sequencing from cDNA could over-represent high-TCR-expressing cells. Type 1 diabetes patients had fewer VDJ junction insertions and more deletions. Moderately but significantly shorter TCRB CDR3s were found in Type 1 diabetes patients in all four CD4+ subsets.

In germline, CDR1 is LNHDA, CDR2 SQIVND (reference sequence). Trimming took 6 bases from V and 8 from J; bases not matched to a gene: 8. The CDR3 is made up of 14 amino acids. The rearrangement uses TRBV19 and TRBJ1-1; 11 nucleotides line up with TRBD1. The source material was central memory CD4+ T cells from blood. The receptor was isolated from a man under 40 with type 1 diabetes. The CDR3 loop is CASRTRTGGLEAFF. DNA of the CDR3: TGTGCCAGTAGGACAAGGACAGGGGGCCTGGAAGCTTTCTTT.